The sequence of this TCR beta chain was determined in a study of blood T cell repertoires in COVID-19. Study-wide context: Donors in the United States, Italy and Spain gave samples during acute or convalescent COVID-19. T cells, B-cell-depleted T cells, or PBMCs supplied cDNA or gDNA.

TCRdb's copy holds only in-frame clones and misses some; the assay was immunoSEQ multiplex PCR. The sample lists fewer than 500,000 clones, roughly 90% seen once, with about 0.89% in the top ten. This clone occurred a few times. Study members were between about 18 and 95 years old and lived in 24 US regions. Trimming cost V 0 bases and J 15 bases; bases outside gene matches: 9. Germline V gives CDR1 SNHLY, CDR2 FYNNEI. CDR3 length: 14 residues. This clonotype originated in a woman in her twenties or thirties with acute COVID-19. The genes are TRBV2 and TRBJ2-1; TRBD2 matches 9 bases. The sample consisted of PBMCs or T cells enriched from blood (not recorded which). DNA of the CDR3: TGTGCCAGCAGTGAAGCAAACGCGGGGGGGCCTCCGTTCTTC. This encodes CASSEANAGGPPFF.